A single sample is the source of the 5 T cell receptor beta chains below, sequenced in a study of blood T cell repertoires in COVID-19. Sequencing used immunoSEQ multiplex PCR; TCRdb keeps in-frame clones, though not all of them. The table shows 250,000 to 350,000 clones, with roughly 90% occurring only once. Sequenced: peripheral blood. These receptor sequences come from a man younger than 35 with active or convalescent COVID-19.

This clone was picked up a small number of times. V gene TRBV5-1 combines with J gene TRBJ2-7; 8 positions match TRBD1. Germline CDR1 reads SGHRS; CDR2 reads YFSETQ. The CDR3 has 15 residues. V lost 2 bases and J lost 3; bases outside the gene matches: 7. The CDR3 loop is CASSLSWTGIYEQYF. CDR3 DNA: TGCGCCAGCAGCTTATCGTGGACAGGGATCTACGAGCAGTACTTC.

This chain uses TRBV19 with TRBJ1-1, with D uncertain. V lost 5 bases and J 6 bases, leaving 10 bases between the germline ends. This CDR3 has 12 residues. Germline V CDR1 and CDR2: LNHDA, SQIVND (reference sequence). CDR3 in amino acids: CASSLLGAEAFF. CDR3 nucleotides: TGTGCCAGTAGTCTATTGGGCGCTGAAGCTTTCTTT.

This clone appeared once. The rearrangement joins TRBV6-5 to TRBJ2-5; TRBD1 might be the D (6 bases). The V and J ends lost 6 bases and 9 bases respectively, with 11 bases between them. The germline CDR1 and CDR2 sequences are MNHEY and SVGAGI. CDR3 size: 11 residues. Here the CDR3 DNA reads TGTGCCAGCAGCGGAACAGGGTCCCAGTACTTC. The encoded protein is CASSGTGSQYF.

The chain carries TRBV13 and TRBJ2-7; 7 positions agree with TRBD1. J lost 5 bases, V lost 5 bases, and 9 bases had no gene match. Germline V gene sequence: CDR1 PRHDT, CDR2 FYEKMQ (reference sequence). The length of the CDR3 is 14 residues. The CDR3 coding sequence is TGTGCCAGCAGCCATAGGGGTGACAGGGACGAGCAGTACTTC. It is translated as CASSHRGDRDEQYF.

This clone occurred a few times. The V and J genes are TRBV15 and TRBJ1-5; possible D gene TRBD1, 5 bases. CDR3 length: 15 amino acids. V shed 0 bases and J shed 7 bases, with 13 bases lying between them. Germline values: CDR1 LNHNV, CDR2 YYDKDF (reference sequence). The CDR3 region is CATSRDQGLSQPQHF. In DNA, the CDR3 is TGTGCCACCAGCAGAGATCAGGGATTATCGCAGCCCCAGCATTTT.